A selection of T cell receptor beta chains follows, all from one sample in a study of T cell changes during pregnancy in multiple sclerosis. The repertoire was sequenced with immunoSEQ multiplex PCR; TCRdb's copy has only in-frame clones and lacks some. The sample yields 15,000 to 18,000 clones, 65% to 90% seen once. The specimen comprised CD8+ T cells from peripheral blood mononuclear cells, sampled after pregnancy. The receptors here all came from a female donor in good health, enrolled as a control in a pregnancy study. CDR3s include the opening cysteine and the closing phenylalanine or tryptophan. The order of the fields is CDR3 protein, CDR3 DNA, clone size, D gene, J gene, V gene, CDR3 length. A D gene is named only where the DNA matches it firmly. Clone size is not always given. Where it is, it says once, few, many or a class for expanded clones.

CDR3 protein: CASSAGGLDTDTQYF; CDR3 DNA: TGTGCCAGCAGTGCGGGGGGACTAGACACAGATACGCAGTATTTT; clone size: .; D gene: TRBD2; J gene: TRBJ2-3; V gene: TRBV6-4; CDR3 length: 15
CDR3 protein: CASVAGVGTGELFF; CDR3 DNA: TGTGCCAGTGTAGCGGGGGTGGGCACCGGGGAGCTGTTTTTT; clone size: .; D gene: TRBD2; J gene: TRBJ2-2; V gene: TRBV6-1; CDR3 length: 14
CDR3 protein: CASSSGGLGTEAFF; CDR3 DNA: TGTGCCAGCAGCTCAGGGGGCCTAGGCACTGAAGCTTTCTTT; clone size: many; D gene: TRBD1; J gene: TRBJ1-1; V gene: TRBV6-4; CDR3 length: 14
CDR3 protein: CASKPDSSWGTEAFF; CDR3 DNA: TGTGCCAGCAAACCGGACAGCTCCTGGGGCACTGAAGCTTTCTTT; clone size: .; D gene: .; J gene: TRBJ1-1; V gene: TRBV9; CDR3 length: 15
CDR3 protein: CASSWDKTYEQYF; CDR3 DNA: TGCGCCAGCAGCTGGGACAAAACCTACGAGCAGTACTTC; clone size: hyperexpanded; D gene: .; J gene: TRBJ2-7; V gene: TRBV5-1; CDR3 length: 13
CDR3 protein: CASTDGVSGELFF; CDR3 DNA: TGTGCCAGCACCGACGGGGTGAGCGGGGAGCTGTTTTTT; clone size: .; D gene: .; J gene: TRBJ2-2; V gene: TRBV6-4; CDR3 length: 13
CDR3 protein: CASSPDGTGYNEQFF; CDR3 DNA: TGTGCCAGCTCACCGGACGGGACTGGCTACAATGAGCAGTTCTTC; clone size: .; D gene: .; J gene: TRBJ2-1; V gene: TRBV18; CDR3 length: 15
CDR3 protein: CASSIGSGGINEQFF; CDR3 DNA: TGTGCCAGTAGTATAGGTAGCGGGGGGATCAATGAGCAGTTCTTC; clone size: .; D gene: TRBD2; J gene: TRBJ2-1; V gene: TRBV19; CDR3 length: 15
CDR3 protein: CASSLVVGPLGYTF; CDR3 DNA: TGTGCCAGCAGCTTAGTAGTGGGGCCTCTCGGCTACACCTTC; clone size: .; D gene: .; J gene: TRBJ1-2; V gene: TRBV7-9; CDR3 length: 14
CDR3 protein: CASRGTGFKGEKLFF; CDR3 DNA: TGTGCCAGCAGAGGTACAGGGTTTAAGGGTGAAAAACTGTTTTTT; clone size: .; D gene: .; J gene: TRBJ1-4; V gene: TRBV7-9; CDR3 length: 15
CDR3 protein: CASGTGLAGVNQFF; CDR3 DNA: TGTGCTAGTGGAACGGGACTAGCGGGAGTCAATCAGTTCTTC; clone size: .; D gene: TRBD2; J gene: TRBJ2-1; V gene: TRBV12-5; CDR3 length: 14
CDR3 protein: CASSSPRQVGSEKLFF; CDR3 DNA: TGTGCCAGCAGTTCCCCTCGACAGGTGGGAAGTGAAAAACTGTTTTTT; clone size: .; D gene: .; J gene: TRBJ1-4; V gene: TRBV28; CDR3 length: 16
CDR3 protein: CASTQGAQPQHF; CDR3 DNA: TGTGCCAGCACCCAGGGGGCCCAGCCCCAGCATTTT; clone size: .; D gene: TRBD1; J gene: TRBJ1-5; V gene: TRBV6-6; CDR3 length: 12
CDR3 protein: CASSLRTGSNYGYTF; CDR3 DNA: TGTGCCAGCAGTTTAAGGACGGGATCTAACTATGGCTACACCTTC; clone size: .; D gene: .; J gene: TRBJ1-2; V gene: TRBV27; CDR3 length: 15
CDR3 protein: CASSLGLAGGHTGELFF; CDR3 DNA: TGTGCCAGCAGCTTGGGACTAGCGGGGGGACACACCGGGGAGCTGTTTTTT; clone size: medium-sized; D gene: TRBD2; J gene: TRBJ2-2; V gene: TRBV5-4; CDR3 length: 17
CDR3 protein: CASSPQSRTSGAETQYF; CDR3 DNA: TGTGCCAGCAGCCCACAGTCCCGGACTAGCGGGGCGGAGACCCAGTACTTC; clone size: .; D gene: TRBD2; J gene: TRBJ2-5; V gene: TRBV9; CDR3 length: 17
CDR3 protein: CASSPDRGTPNYGYTF; CDR3 DNA: TGTGCCAGCAGCCCGGACAGGGGGACCCCTAACTATGGCTACACCTTC; clone size: .; D gene: TRBD1; J gene: TRBJ1-2; V gene: TRBV7-2; CDR3 length: 16
CDR3 protein: CASSLALAGLQETQYF; CDR3 DNA: TGTGCCAGCAGCTTAGCCTTAGCGGGACTCCAAGAGACCCAGTACTTC; clone size: .; D gene: TRBD2; J gene: TRBJ2-5; V gene: TRBV7-8; CDR3 length: 16
CDR3 protein: CASSVGQGEVNEQFF; CDR3 DNA: TGTGCCAGCAGCGTAGGACAGGGGGAGGTCAATGAGCAGTTCTTC; clone size: .; D gene: TRBD1; J gene: TRBJ2-1; V gene: TRBV9; CDR3 length: 15
CDR3 protein: CASSFLFDRGKKEKLFF; CDR3 DNA: TGTGCCAGCAGCTTTCTTTTCGATCGAGGTAAAAAGGAAAAACTGTTTTTT; clone size: .; D gene: .; J gene: TRBJ1-4; V gene: TRBV5-4; CDR3 length: 17
CDR3 protein: CASSVDEGMNEKLFF; CDR3 DNA: TGTGCCAGCAGCGTAGATGAGGGCATGAATGAAAAACTGTTTTTT; clone size: .; D gene: .; J gene: TRBJ1-4; V gene: TRBV9; CDR3 length: 15
CDR3 protein: CASSFGQGVSYEQYF; CDR3 DNA: TGCGCCAGCAGCTTCGGGCAGGGGGTTTCCTACGAGCAGTACTTC; clone size: .; D gene: TRBD1; J gene: TRBJ2-7; V gene: TRBV5-1; CDR3 length: 15
CDR3 protein: CASSSRYSESYNEQFF; CDR3 DNA: TGTGCCAGCAGCTCCCGGTATAGCGAGAGCTACAATGAGCAGTTCTTC; clone size: .; D gene: .; J gene: TRBJ2-1; V gene: TRBV5-6; CDR3 length: 16
CDR3 protein: CASSESGRHTGELFF; CDR3 DNA: TGTGCCAGCAGTGAGTCGGGGAGACACACCGGGGAGCTGTTTTTT; clone size: .; D gene: .; J gene: TRBJ2-2; V gene: TRBV2; CDR3 length: 15
CDR3 protein: CASSLTGGASYEQYF; CDR3 DNA: TGTGCCAGCAGCCTTACAGGGGGTGCCTCCTACGAGCAGTACTTC; clone size: .; D gene: TRBD1; J gene: TRBJ2-7; V gene: TRBV5-5; CDR3 length: 15
CDR3 protein: CASSSEGPAAFF; CDR3 DNA: TGTGCCAGCAGCTCCGAGGGTCCCGCAGCTTTCTTT; clone size: .; D gene: .; J gene: TRBJ1-1; V gene: TRBV11-2; CDR3 length: 12
CDR3 protein: CASSLTGNTIYF; CDR3 DNA: TGTGCCAGCAGCTTGACAGGAAACACCATATATTTT; clone size: .; D gene: .; J gene: TRBJ1-3; V gene: TRBV7-9; CDR3 length: 12
CDR3 protein: CATSRGRQGWGYGYTF; CDR3 DNA: TGTGCCACCAGCAGGGGTAGACAGGGCTGGGGCTATGGCTACACCTTC; clone size: .; D gene: TRBD1; J gene: TRBJ1-2; V gene: TRBV15; CDR3 length: 16
CDR3 protein: CASSPGTGHSPLHF; CDR3 DNA: TGTGCCAGCAGCCCCGGGACAGGGCATTCACCCCTCCACTTT; clone size: .; D gene: TRBD1; J gene: TRBJ1-6; V gene: TRBV13; CDR3 length: 14
CDR3 protein: CASSPRSGLLIPPSYNEQFF; CDR3 DNA: TGTGCCAGTAGTCCCAGATCGGGACTCCTAATCCCCCCCTCCTACAATGAGCAGTTCTTC; clone size: .; D gene: .; J gene: TRBJ2-1; V gene: TRBV19; CDR3 length: 20
CDR3 protein: CASSLSVNPYEQYF; CDR3 DNA: TGCGCCAGCAGCCTTAGCGTAAACCCCTACGAGCAGTACTTC; clone size: .; D gene: .; J gene: TRBJ2-7; V gene: TRBV4-1; CDR3 length: 14